Below, 24 T cell receptor beta chains from the same sample are listed, as sequenced in a study of OX40 agonist ivuxolimab in advanced cancers. Clones were sequenced by immunoSEQ multiplex PCR, and TCRdb holds only the in-frame ones, with some missing. The repertoire holds about 52,000 clones, with roughly 94% as singletons. Sequencing used CD4+ or CD8+ T cells sorted from blood, obtained in a trial of the OX40 agonist ivuxolimab. The receptors here all came from an adult with an advanced solid tumor such as melanoma, head and neck, liver or kidney cancer.

In this sample, this clone turned up once. This chain connects TRBV9 to TRBJ1-6, with unresolved D. V lost 3 bases to trimming and J lost 7 bases, with 11 bases between them. The V gene's germline CDR1 is SGDLS and CDR2 YYNGEE. This CDR3 spans 14 amino acids. The CDR3 sequence: CASSDRTENSPLHF. CDR3 bases: TGTGCCAGCAGCGACCGGACGGAGAATTCACCCCTCCACTTT.

The chain employs TRBV5-6 and TRBJ1-1; no reliable D call. There are 15 residues in the CDR3. Germline loops: CDR1 SGHDT, CDR2 YYEEEE. The germline V and J ends were trimmed by 2 bases and 6 bases, with 17 bases remaining between them. CDR3: CASSFGGETRSEAFF. For the CDR3, the DNA is TGTGCCAGCAGCTTCGGTGGAGAGACCCGTTCTGAAGCTTTCTTT.

Worth noting for this clone: This CDR3 is also generated by other DNA sequences in the sample. This chain joins TRBV9 and TRBJ2-3; D gene ambiguous. V was cut by 0 bases and J by 0 bases, with 8 bases left in between. The V gene's germline CDR1 is SGDLS and CDR2 YYNGEE. CDR3 length: 15 residues. The CDR3 region has the DNA TGTGCCAGCAGCGTAGGGGGTTATAGCACAGATACGCAGTATTTT. Its translation: CASSVGGYSTDTQYF. The whole variable domain, filled in from reference TRBV9 and TRBJ2-3, reads DSGVTQTPKHLITATGQRVTLRCSPRSGDLSVYWYQQSLDQGLQFLIQYYNGEERAKGNILERFSAQQFPDLHSELNLSSLELGDSALYFCASSVGGYSTDTQYFGPGTRLTVL.

V and J are TRBV19 and TRBJ1-2; D uncertain. Trimming shortened V by 1 base and J by 4 bases, and 16 bases separated the two germline ends. Germline V CDR1 and CDR2: LNHDA, SQIVND (reference sequence). The CDR3 contains 16 residues. The CDR3 reads CASSIGTPAALYGYTF. DNA of the CDR3: TGTGCCAGTAGTATAGGAACGCCAGCAGCTCTCTATGGCTACACCTTC.

This chain joins TRBV2 and TRBJ1-2; D gene ambiguous. Trimming left V 1 base short and J 1 base short, with 4 bases between. This CDR3 region has 13 residues. Germline-derived CDR1 and CDR2 are SNHLY and FYNNEI. In DNA form, the CDR3 reads TGTGCCAGCAGTGAAGGGTTTAACTATGGCTACACCTTC. The encoded protein is CASSEGFNYGYTF.

This chain joins TRBV4-1 and TRBJ2-7; D is uncertain. The germline gives CDR1 MGHRA, CDR2 YSYEKL. Deletions cut 2 bases from V and 4 bases from J, with 6 bases between. The CDR3 covers 12 residues. CDR3 nucleotides: TGCGCCAGCAGCCAACCAAATTACGAGCAGTACTTC. Encoded protein: CASSQPNYEQYF.

The chain combines TRBV27 with TRBJ2-1, with TRBD2 matching 7 bases. CDR1 MNHEY and CDR2 SMNVEV come from the germline V gene (reference sequence). CDR3 length: 18 amino acids. Trimming removed 5 bases from V and 5 bases from J; junction bases left unmatched: 18. The CDR3 DNA reads TGTGCCAGCAGTCTATACTTATTTGAGTCCCTAGCGGACAATGAGCAGTTCTTC. Protein: CASSLYLFESLADNEQFF.

The gene calls are TRBV10-2 and TRBJ2-1, with no clear D. V was shortened by 10 bases and J by 4 bases, with 11 bases between the two germline ends. This CDR3 spans 12 amino acids. CDR1 is WSHSY and CDR2 is SAAADI in the germline V gene. CDR3 sequence (DNA): TGCGCCACTCAACTATCATACAATGAGCAGTTCTTC. This encodes CATQLSYNEQFF.

The CDR3 spells CASSAWTANTEAFF. The CDR3 coding sequence is TGTGCCAGTAGTGCCTGGACGGCGAACACTGAAGCTTTCTTT. This chain connects TRBV19 to TRBJ1-1; D is uncertain. The CDR3 has 14 amino acids. V gave up 5 bases and J gave up 1 base, with 11 bases separating them. Looked up from germline, CDR1 is LNHDA and CDR2 is SQIVND (reference sequence).

This chain connects TRBV19 to TRBJ2-7; TRBD2 is a possible D gene (6 bases). CDR1 is LNHDA, CDR2 SQIVND, per germline (reference sequence). CDR3 length equals 15 residues. V was clipped by 4 bases and J by 5 bases, with 18 bases between them. CDR3 residues: CASSTHRTPGDEQYF. DNA for the CDR3: TGTGCCAGTAGTACGCACCGAACCCCGGGGGACGAGCAGTACTTC.

The rearrangement links TRBV27 to TRBJ1-1; 8 bases match TRBD1. The ends lost 6 bases at V and 11 bases at J; junction bases unmatched: 11. Germline V CDR1 and CDR2: MNHEY, SMNVEV (reference sequence). CDR3 size: 13 residues. CDR3 sequence: CASSPPGTGGAFF. The CDR3 bases are TGTGCCAGCAGCCCCCCGGGGACAGGCGGGGCTTTCTTT.

The sample holds one count of this clone. This rearrangement joins TRBV5-5 to TRBJ2-2; 9 bases line up with TRBD1. The CDR3 length is 17 residues. J gave up 3 bases and V 4 bases, and 10 bases lay outside the gene matches. From germline, CDR1 is SGHKS and CDR2 YYEKEE (reference sequence). The CDR3 bases are TGTGCCAGCAGCCTCCTCCCGGGACAGGGAGACACCGGGGAGCTGTTTTTT. Protein product: CASSLLPGQGDTGELFF.

The gene calls are TRBV29-1 and TRBJ2-3, with unresolved D. The V gene lost 5 bases and the J gene lost 2 bases, with 2 bases spanning the gap. Germline loops: CDR1 SQVTM, CDR2 ANQGSEA. The CDR3 extends over 10 amino acids. CDR3 DNA: TGCAGCGTTCACACAGATACGCAGTATTTT. As protein: CSVHTDTQYF.

The chain links TRBV4-1 to TRBJ1-1; D is uncertain. CDR1 and CDR2 from the germline V gene are MGHRA and YSYEKL. Trimming left V 3 bases short and J 3 bases short, with 11 bases between. The CDR3 covers 14 residues. CDR3 coding DNA: TGCGCCAGCAGCCATCCCCCAGCGGACACTGAAGCTTTCTTT. Its protein is CASSHPPADTEAFF.

V usage is TRBV5-1 and J usage is TRBJ2-7; D is undetermined. Germline V gene sequence: CDR1 SGHRS, CDR2 YFSETQ. Trimming removed 1 base at V and 0 bases at J, with 11 bases between. The CDR3 is 15 amino acids. The chain's CDR3 is CASSLSSSGSYEQYF. The CDR3 DNA reads TGCGCCAGCAGCTTGTCTTCGTCAGGCTCCTACGAGCAGTACTTC.

The V call is TRBV29-1, the J call TRBJ1-2; 8 positions match TRBD1. The V gene end was trimmed by 7 bases and the J gene end by 6 bases; junction bases not matched to a gene: 10. The CDR3 is 13 amino acids. Germline-derived CDR1 and CDR2 are SQVTM and ANQGSEA. This CDR3 reads CSGTRGRTDGYTF. CDR3 sequence (DNA): TGCAGCGGAACCAGGGGGCGCACCGATGGCTACACCTTC.

This clone appeared a single time. The chain carries TRBV7-9 and TRBJ2-5; 10 bases map to TRBD2. The end of the DNA is better explained by TRBJ2-7, so the J call may be wrong. CDR3 length equals 16 residues. Germline V gene sequence: CDR1 SEHNR, CDR2 FQNEAQ (reference sequence). Here the CDR3 reads CASTKRTGTSAYEQYF. The CDR3 nucleotides read TGTGCCAGCACCAAAAGGACCGGGACTAGCGCCTACGAGCAGTACTTC.

The V call is TRBV6-6, the J call TRBJ1-2; no firm D call. CDR3 length: 12 amino acids. The V end lost 7 bases, the J end lost 8 bases, and 14 bases lay between the germline ends. CDR1 is MNHNY, CDR2 SVGAGI, per germline (reference sequence). The CDR3 DNA reads as TGTGCCAGCACTACCCTCAGTGACGGCTACACCTTC. It specifies CASTTLSDGYTF.

This clone was found once. The V gene is TRBV27, the J gene TRBJ2-1; 10 nucleotides line up with TRBD2. The J segment lost 6 bases and the V segment lost 5 bases, leaving 10 bases of the junction unmatched. From germline, CDR1 is MNHEY and CDR2 SMNVEV (reference sequence). The CDR3 runs to 16 residues. The CDR3 sequence: CASSLGSGRAGNEQFF. Here the CDR3 DNA reads TGTGCCAGCAGTCTAGGGAGCGGGAGGGCCGGCAATGAGCAGTTCTTC.

This clone was seen just once. V and J are TRBV11-2 and TRBJ2-2; D may be TRBD1 (6 bases). CDR3 length equals 14 residues. With 0 bases removed from V and 7 bases from J, the gap between germline ends came to 9 bases. CDR1 is SGHAT and CDR2 is FQNNGV in the germline V gene. CDR3 loop: CASSLEGAHGELFF. In DNA, the CDR3 is TGTGCCAGCAGCTTAGAGGGGGCCCACGGGGAGCTGTTTTTT.

The rearrangement joins TRBV28 to TRBJ2-5, with a possible D match to TRBD1 (7 bases). CDR1 is MDHEN and CDR2 is SYDVKM in the germline V gene. The CDR3 covers 14 residues. The CDR3 loop is CGTNPGQTVETQYF. The CDR3 DNA reads as TGTGGGACTAACCCGGGACAGACGGTGGAGACCCAGTACTTC.

The chain couples TRBV7-9 to TRBJ1-1; D not certain. From germline, CDR1 is SEHNR and CDR2 FQNEAQ (reference sequence). This CDR3 region has 10 residues. V gave up 5 bases and J gave up 7 bases, with 5 bases separating them. In nucleotides, the CDR3 is TGTGCCAGCAGCCAGAATGAAGCTTTCTTT. Translation gives CASSQNEAFF.

This chain connects TRBV5-6 to TRBJ2-4, with a possible D match to TRBD1 (6 bases). From germline, CDR1 is SGHDT and CDR2 YYEEEE. The CDR3 is made up of 16 amino acids. V was pared by 3 bases and J by 7 bases, with 20 bases between. CDR3 residues: CASSSNQQQGGNIQYF. The CDR3 DNA reads as TGTGCCAGCAGCTCGAACCAACAACAGGGTGGTAACATTCAGTACTTC.

This chain uses TRBV29-1 with TRBJ2-1, with a tentative D call TRBD2 (6 bases). Germline values: CDR1 SQVTM, CDR2 ANQGSEA. Deletions cut 6 bases from V and 6 bases from J, with 21 bases between. The CDR3 is made up of 15 amino acids. The CDR3 reads CSVWLLDGGSNEQFF. The CDR3, as DNA: TGCAGCGTGTGGCTCCTTGACGGAGGGTCCAATGAGCAGTTCTTC.